The T cell receptor (beta chain) described here comes from a study of radiotherapy plus CTLA-4 blockade in lung cancer. Across the study: Objective response was observed in about 19% of patients, and disease control in approximately 30%. Findings and limits, study-wide: Strongest reported response predictors: early blood clone changes and post-radiation interferon-beta. Expansion in blood of tumor-derived TCR clones was seen after radiotherapy plus ipilimumab.

Those with chemo-refractory metastatic non-small-cell lung cancer were treated with focal radiation combined with CTLA-4 blockade using ipilimumab. The protocol was immunoSEQ multiplex PCR, while the TCRdb copy is restricted to in-frame clones and leaves out a portion. This sample has about 85,000 clones, with about 90% found just once. Deletions cut 1 base from V and 2 bases from J, with 14 bases between. Germline CDR1 is LGHNA and CDR2 is YSLEER. The CDR3 sequence is 16 residues long. To note about this clone: Antigen specificity is unknown.

The TCR sequence derives from a human donor with non-small cell lung cancer who had a partial response to radiotherapy plus ipilimumab. The rearrangement joins TRBV4-3 to TRBJ2-5, with a tentative D call TRBD1 (6 bases). The sequencing used peripheral blood, collected from a patient treated with radiotherapy plus ipilimumab. CDR3 nucleotides: TGCGCCAGCAGCCAAGCTTCCCCAGGGGCTCAAGAGACCCAGTACTTC. Translated: CASSQASPGAQETQYF.